This T cell receptor (beta chain) was sequenced in a study of control samples from healthy donors and cancer patients. Between the trimmed V and J ends, which lost 1 base and 6 bases, there was a span of 12 bases. The CDR3 length is 15 residues. Germline lookup yields CDR1 LGHDT and CDR2 YNNKEL (reference sequence). Measured with immunoSEQ multiplex PCR; TCRdb has only the in-frame clones, and not every one. The data hold approximately 140,000 clones, with approximately 93% observed a single time. V is TRBV3-1 (or the pseudogene TRBV3-2) and J is TRBJ2-2, with D tentatively TRBD2 (6 bases). This clonotype was sampled from a man younger than 35 in good health. Sequencing was done on a sample of blood. CDR3 sequence (DNA): TGTGCCAGCAGCCAAGGGACTATTAACGCCGGGGAGCTGTTTTTT. Its translation is CASSQGTINAGELFF.